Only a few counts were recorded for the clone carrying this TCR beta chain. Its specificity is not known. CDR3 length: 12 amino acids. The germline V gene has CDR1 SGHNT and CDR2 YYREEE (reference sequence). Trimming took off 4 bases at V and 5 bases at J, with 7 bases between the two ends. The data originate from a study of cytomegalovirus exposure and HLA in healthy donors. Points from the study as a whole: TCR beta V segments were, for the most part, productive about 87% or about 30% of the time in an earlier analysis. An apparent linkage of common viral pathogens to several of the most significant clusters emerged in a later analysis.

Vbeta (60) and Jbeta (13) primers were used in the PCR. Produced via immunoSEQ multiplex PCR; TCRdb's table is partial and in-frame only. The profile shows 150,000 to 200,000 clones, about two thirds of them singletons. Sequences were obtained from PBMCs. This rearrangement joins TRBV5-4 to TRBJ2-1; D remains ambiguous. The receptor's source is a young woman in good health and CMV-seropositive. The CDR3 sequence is CASSALDNEQFF. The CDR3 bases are TGTGCCAGCAGCGCACTGGACAATGAGCAGTTCTTC.